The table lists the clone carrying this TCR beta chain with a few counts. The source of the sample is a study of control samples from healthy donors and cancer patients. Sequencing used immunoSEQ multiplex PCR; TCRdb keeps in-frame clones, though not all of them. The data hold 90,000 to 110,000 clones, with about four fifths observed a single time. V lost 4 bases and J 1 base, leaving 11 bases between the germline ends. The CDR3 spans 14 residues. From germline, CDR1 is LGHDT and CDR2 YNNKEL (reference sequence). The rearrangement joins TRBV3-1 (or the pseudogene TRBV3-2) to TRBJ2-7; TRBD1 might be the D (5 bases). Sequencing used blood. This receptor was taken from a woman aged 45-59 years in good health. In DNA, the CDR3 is TGTGCCAGCAGCCCGTCCACAGGTTCCTACGAGCAGTACTTC. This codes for CASSPSTGSYEQYF.